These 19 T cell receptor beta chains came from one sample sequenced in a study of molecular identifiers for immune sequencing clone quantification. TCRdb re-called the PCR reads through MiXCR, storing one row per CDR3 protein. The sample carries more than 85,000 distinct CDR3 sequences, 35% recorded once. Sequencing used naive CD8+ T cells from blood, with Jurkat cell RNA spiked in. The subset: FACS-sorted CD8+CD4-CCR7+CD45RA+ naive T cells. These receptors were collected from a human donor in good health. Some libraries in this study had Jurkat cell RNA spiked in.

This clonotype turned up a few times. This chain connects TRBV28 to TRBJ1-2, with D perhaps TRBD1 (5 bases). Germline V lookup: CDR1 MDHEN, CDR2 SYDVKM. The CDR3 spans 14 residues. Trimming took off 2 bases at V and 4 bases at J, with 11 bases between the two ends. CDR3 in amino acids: CASSLPTGAYGYTF. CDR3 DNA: TGTGCCAGCAGTTTACCCACAGGCGCCTATGGCTACACCTTC.

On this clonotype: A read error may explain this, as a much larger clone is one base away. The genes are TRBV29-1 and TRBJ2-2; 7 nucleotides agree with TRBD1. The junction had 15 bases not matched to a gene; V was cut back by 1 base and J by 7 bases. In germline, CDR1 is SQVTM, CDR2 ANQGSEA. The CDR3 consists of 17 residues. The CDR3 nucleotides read TGCAGCGTTGAAGGACCGTTCGACAGGGCTGGTGACGGGGAGCTGTTTTTT. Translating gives CSVEGPFDRAGDGELFF.

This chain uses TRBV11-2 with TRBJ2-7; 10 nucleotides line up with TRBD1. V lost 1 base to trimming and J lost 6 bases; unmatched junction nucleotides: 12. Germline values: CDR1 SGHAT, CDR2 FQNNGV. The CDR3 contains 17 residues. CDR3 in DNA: TGTGCCAGCAGCTTAGCCCCCACGACAGGGGGCTCGGGCGAGCAGTACTTC. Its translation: CASSLAPTTGGSGEQYF.

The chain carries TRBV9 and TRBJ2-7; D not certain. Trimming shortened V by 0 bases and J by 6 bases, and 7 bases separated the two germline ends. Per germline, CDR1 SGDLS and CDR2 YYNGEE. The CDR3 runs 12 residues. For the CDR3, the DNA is TGTGCCAGCAGCGTAGTCGGTCGCGAGCAGTACTTC. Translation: CASSVVGREQYF.

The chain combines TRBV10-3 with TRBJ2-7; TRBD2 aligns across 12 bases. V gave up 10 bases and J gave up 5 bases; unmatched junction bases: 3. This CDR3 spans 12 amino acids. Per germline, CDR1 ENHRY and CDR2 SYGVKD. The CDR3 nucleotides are TGTGCCACCCTAGCGGGAGGGGACGAGCAGTACTTC. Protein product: CATLAGGDEQYF.

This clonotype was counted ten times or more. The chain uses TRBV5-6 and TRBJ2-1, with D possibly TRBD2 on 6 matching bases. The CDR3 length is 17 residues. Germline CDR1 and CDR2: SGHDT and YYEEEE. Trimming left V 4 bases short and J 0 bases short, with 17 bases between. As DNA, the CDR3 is TGTGCCAGCAGCAAAGACCCTAGCGCTAGCTCCTACAATGAGCAGTTCTTC. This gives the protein CASSKDPSASSYNEQFF.

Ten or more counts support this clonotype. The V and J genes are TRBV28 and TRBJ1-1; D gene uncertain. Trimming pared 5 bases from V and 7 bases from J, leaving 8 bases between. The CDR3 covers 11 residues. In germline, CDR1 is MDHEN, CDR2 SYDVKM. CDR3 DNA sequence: TGTGCCAGCAGTAACGGGGTTGAAGCTTTCTTT. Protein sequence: CASSNGVEAFF.

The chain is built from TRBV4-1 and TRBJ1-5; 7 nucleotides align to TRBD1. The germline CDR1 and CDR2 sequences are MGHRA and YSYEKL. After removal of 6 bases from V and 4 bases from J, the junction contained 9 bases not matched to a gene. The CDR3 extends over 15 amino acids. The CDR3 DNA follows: TGCGCCAGCAGTTCCGACAGGGCCCGAAATCAGCCCCAGCATTTT. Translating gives CASSSDRARNQPQHF.

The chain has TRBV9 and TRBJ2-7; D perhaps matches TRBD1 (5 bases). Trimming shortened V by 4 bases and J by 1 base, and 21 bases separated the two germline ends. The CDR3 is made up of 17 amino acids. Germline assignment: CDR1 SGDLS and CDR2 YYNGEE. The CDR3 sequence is CASSTNARESRSYEQYF. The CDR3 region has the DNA TGTGCCAGCAGCACCAACGCCAGGGAAAGCAGATCCTACGAGCAGTACTTC.

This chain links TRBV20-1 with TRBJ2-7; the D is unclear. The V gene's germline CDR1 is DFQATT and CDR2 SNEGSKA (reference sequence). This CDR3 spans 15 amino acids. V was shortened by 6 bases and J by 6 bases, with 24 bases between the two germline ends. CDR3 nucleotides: TGCAGTGCCCCCCCTCCGGAGCCGCCTACCTCCGAGCAGTACTTC. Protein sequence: CSAPPPEPPTSEQYF.

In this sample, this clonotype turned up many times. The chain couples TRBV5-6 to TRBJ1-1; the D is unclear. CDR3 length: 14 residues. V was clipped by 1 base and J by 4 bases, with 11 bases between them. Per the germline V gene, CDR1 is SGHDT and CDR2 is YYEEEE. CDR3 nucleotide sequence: TGTGCCAGCAGCTTGATAGGGAGGCCCACTGAAGCTTTCTTT. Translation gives CASSLIGRPTEAFF.

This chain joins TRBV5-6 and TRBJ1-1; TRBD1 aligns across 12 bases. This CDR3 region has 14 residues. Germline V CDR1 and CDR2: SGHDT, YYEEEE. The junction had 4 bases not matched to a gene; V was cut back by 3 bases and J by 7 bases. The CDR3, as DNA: TGTGCCAGCAGCTGGGGGACAGGGGGCCGTGAAGCTTTCTTT. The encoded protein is CASSWGTGGREAFF.

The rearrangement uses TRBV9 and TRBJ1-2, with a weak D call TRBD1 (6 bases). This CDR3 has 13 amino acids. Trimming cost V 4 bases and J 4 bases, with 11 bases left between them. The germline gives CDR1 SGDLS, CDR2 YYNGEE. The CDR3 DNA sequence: TGTGCCAGCAGCCCGACAGGATCCTATGGCTACACCTTC. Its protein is CASSPTGSYGYTF.

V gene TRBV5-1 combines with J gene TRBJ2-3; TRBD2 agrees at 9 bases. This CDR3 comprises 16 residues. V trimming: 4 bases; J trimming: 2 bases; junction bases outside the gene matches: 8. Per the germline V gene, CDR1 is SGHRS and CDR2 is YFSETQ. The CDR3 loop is CASSQNAGGITDTQYF. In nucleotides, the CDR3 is TGCGCCAGCAGCCAGAACGCGGGAGGGATCACAGATACGCAGTATTTT.

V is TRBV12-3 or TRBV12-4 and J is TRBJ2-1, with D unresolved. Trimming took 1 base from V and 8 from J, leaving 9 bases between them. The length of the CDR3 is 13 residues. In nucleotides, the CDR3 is TGTGCCAGCAGTTTAGGGCCGATGGATGAGCAGTTCTTC. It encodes CASSLGPMDEQFF.

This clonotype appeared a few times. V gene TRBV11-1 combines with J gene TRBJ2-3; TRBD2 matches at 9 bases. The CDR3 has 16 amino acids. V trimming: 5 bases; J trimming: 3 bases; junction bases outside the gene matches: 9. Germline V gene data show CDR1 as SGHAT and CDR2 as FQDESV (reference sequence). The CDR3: CASSPKRLAGTDTQYF. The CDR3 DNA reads TGTGCCAGCAGCCCAAAGCGGCTAGCGGGAACAGATACGCAGTATTTT.

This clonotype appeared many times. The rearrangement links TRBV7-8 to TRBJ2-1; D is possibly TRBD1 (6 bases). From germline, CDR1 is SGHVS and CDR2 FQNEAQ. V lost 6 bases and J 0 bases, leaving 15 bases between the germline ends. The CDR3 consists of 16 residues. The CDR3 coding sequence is TGTGCCAGCAGATTACTCGGACAGAGCTCCTACAATGAGCAGTTCTTC. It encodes CASRLLGQSSYNEQFF.

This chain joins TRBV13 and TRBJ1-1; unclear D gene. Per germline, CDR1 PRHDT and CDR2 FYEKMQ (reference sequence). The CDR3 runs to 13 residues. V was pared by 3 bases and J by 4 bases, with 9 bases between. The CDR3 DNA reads TGTGCCAGCAGCTTCGGGGTGGGCACTGAAGCTTTCTTT. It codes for CASSFGVGTEAFF.

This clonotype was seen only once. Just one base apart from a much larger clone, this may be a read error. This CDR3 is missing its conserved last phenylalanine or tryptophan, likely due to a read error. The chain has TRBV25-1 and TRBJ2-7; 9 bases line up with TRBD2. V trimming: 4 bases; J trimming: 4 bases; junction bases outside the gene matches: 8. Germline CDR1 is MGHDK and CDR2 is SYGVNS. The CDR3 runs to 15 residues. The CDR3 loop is CASSATGLAVYEQYY. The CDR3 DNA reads TGTGCCAGCAGTGCAACGGGACTAGCTGTTTACGAGCAGTACTAC.